This entry features one TCR beta chain sequence. These data are taken from a study of blood T cell repertoires in COVID-19. Study-wide background: COVID-19 samples, acute and convalescent, were from the United States, Italy and Spain. Sample material is recorded as cDNA or gDNA derived from T cells, B-cell-depleted T cells, or PBMCs.

V dropped 2 bases and J dropped 2; count of bases not matched to a gene: 2. The CDR3 covers 15 residues. From germline, CDR1 is KGHDR and CDR2 SFDVKD. The authors' processing: Estimation of nucleated cell counts was performed using reference gene primer amplification. The data were produced by immunoSEQ multiplex PCR, yet TCRdb's version contains in-frame clones alone and is incomplete. The V and J calls and clone size were taken over from that table, and D and trimming were inferred from the DNA. This table has some 220,000 clones, 65% to 90% appearing once. The chain recombines TRBV24-1 with TRBJ1-2, with 9 bases lining up with TRBD1. This TCR was sampled from a man aged 50-59 years with active or convalescent COVID-19. Source material: peripheral blood. The CDR3: CATSDSGTGNYGYTF. In nucleotides, the CDR3 is TGTGCCACCAGTGATTCCGGGACAGGGAACTATGGCTACACCTTC.